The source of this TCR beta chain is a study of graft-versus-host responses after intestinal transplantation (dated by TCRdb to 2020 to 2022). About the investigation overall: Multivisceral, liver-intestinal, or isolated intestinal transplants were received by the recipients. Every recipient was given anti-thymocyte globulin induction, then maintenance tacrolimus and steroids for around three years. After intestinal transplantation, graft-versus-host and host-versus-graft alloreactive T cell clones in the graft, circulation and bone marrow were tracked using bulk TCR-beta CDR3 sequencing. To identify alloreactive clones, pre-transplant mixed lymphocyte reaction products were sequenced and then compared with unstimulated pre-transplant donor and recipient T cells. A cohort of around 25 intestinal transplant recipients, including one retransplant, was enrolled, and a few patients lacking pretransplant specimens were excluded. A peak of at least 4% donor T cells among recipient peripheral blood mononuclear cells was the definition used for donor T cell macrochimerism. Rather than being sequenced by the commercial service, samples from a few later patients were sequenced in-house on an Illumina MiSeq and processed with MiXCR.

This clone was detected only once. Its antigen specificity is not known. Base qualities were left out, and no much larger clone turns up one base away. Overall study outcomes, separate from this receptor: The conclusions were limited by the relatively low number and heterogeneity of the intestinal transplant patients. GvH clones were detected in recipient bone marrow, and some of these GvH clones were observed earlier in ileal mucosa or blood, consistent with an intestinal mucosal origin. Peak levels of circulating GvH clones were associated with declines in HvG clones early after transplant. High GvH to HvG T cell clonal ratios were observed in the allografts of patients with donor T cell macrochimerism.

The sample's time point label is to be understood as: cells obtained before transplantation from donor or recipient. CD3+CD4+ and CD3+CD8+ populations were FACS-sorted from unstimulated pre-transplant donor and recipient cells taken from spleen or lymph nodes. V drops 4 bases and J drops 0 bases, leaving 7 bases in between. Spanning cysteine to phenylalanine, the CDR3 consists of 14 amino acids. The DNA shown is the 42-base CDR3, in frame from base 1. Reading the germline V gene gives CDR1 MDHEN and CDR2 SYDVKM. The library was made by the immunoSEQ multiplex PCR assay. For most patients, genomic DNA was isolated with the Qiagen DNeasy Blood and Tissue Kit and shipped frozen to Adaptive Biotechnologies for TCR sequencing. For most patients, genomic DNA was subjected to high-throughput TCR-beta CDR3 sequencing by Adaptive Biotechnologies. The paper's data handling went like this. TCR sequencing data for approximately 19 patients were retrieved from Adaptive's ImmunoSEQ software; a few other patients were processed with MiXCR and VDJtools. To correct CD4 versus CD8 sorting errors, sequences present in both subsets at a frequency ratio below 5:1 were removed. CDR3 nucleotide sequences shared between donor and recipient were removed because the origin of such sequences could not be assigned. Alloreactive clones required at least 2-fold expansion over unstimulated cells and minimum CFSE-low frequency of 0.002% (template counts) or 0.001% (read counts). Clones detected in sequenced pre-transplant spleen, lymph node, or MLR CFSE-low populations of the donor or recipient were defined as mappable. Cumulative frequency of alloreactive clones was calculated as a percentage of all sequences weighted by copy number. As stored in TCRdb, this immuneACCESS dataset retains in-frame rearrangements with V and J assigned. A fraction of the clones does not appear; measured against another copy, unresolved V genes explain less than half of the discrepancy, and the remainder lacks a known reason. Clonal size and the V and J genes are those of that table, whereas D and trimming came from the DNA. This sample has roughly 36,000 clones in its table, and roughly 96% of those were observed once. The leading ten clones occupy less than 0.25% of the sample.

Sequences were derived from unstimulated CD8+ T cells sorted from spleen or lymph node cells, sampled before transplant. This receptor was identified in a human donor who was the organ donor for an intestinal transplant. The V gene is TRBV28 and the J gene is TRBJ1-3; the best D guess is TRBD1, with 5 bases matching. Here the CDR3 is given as CASSSTVSGNTIYF. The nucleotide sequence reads TGTGCCAGCAGTTCGACAGTCTCTGGAAACACCATATATTTT.